This TCR beta chain was recovered during a study of shared T cell receptors in the human thymus. With 3 bases clipped from V and 8 bases from J, the junction kept 4 bases outside the gene matches. Germline-derived CDR1 and CDR2 are MNHEY and SMNVEV (reference sequence). The CDR3 runs 13 residues. Measured with immunoSEQ multiplex PCR; TCRdb has only the in-frame clones, and not every one. The data hold some 720,000 clones, with over 75% observed a single time. This same sample was also part of a study on human thymus T cells. That source adds: Resections were taken during corrective heart surgery, and the thymus tissue came from these. Among thymic and blood repertoires, usage of V and J genes appeared biased.

The chain has TRBV27 and TRBJ1-5, with 7 bases that match TRBD1. This receptor was identified in a boy less than two years old with a congenital heart defect. Sequencing used thymocytes. CDR3: CASSFGRGKPQHF. CDR3 in DNA: TGTGCCAGCAGTTTTGGCAGGGGGAAGCCCCAGCATTTT.